This T cell receptor beta chain derives from a study of OX40 agonist ivuxolimab in advanced cancers. Regarding the study in general: Ivuxolimab was an agonistic, fully human IgG2 monoclonal antibody directed against OX40 (CD134), a costimulatory receptor. Intravenous ivuxolimab was administered to patients every 2 weeks at six dose levels: 0.01, 0.1, 0.3, 1.5, 3 and 10 mg/kg. Among the 50 to 55 dose-escalation patients, around 20 had hepatocellular carcinoma, some 15 melanoma, 9 renal cell carcinoma and 9 head and neck cancer. In the dose-escalation cohort, around four fifths of patients were male, and the mean age was around 60 years with a range of roughly 20 to 80. Prior anti-PD-1, anti-PD-L1 or anti-CTLA-4 therapy was permitted, and checkpoint inhibitors had been received by around 40% of dose-escalation patients. Partial responses were achieved by three dose-escalation patients, of whom one had hepatocellular carcinoma and two had cutaneous melanoma. Peripheral TCRbeta sequencing aimed to test whether ivuxolimab altered TCR sequence diversity and caused clonal T-cell expansion. The monotherapy dose-escalation portion (N of about 49 patients) of the phase I ivuxolimab trial is reported in the paper. Study-wide conclusions, independent of this receptor: Which antigens the clonally expanded peripheral T cells were specific for was not determined. In the 0.1-3.0 mg/kg groups, partial responders were among the patients with the lowest normalized peripheral clonal expansion, particularly in CD8+ T cells. At doses of 0.1 to 3.0 mg/kg, clonal expansion of both CD4+ and CD8+ blood T cells was observed from baseline to week 6. After ivuxolimab, more expanded clones were found on average in CD8+ T cells than in CD4+ T cells. Low levels of normalized T-cell clonal expansion were also seen in some nonresponding patients.

To sequence the TCRbeta CDR3 region, genomic DNA was isolated from the sorted cells. The immunoSEQ Assay was used for sequencing of TCRbeta CDR3 regions. Held by TCRdb, this immuneACCESS table contains in-frame sequences only and omits some clones. Under half of the omission traces to an unresolved V gene where checked; the cause of the rest is unknown. Within this sample are about 30,000 clones, with roughly 74% of them counted one time only. Around 12% of the sample lies in the top ten. The trial excluded patients who had a history of autoimmune disease or who were on systemic immunosuppression. Peripheral blood for TCR sequencing was collected from all dose cohorts at baseline, on cycle 4 day 1, and on cycle 7 day 1. The samples were drawn from a first-in-human, open-label, multicenter phase I dose-escalation trial of ivuxolimab. Adults with locally advanced or metastatic head and neck squamous cell, hepatocellular, melanoma or renal cell carcinoma were enrolled in the trial. Before TCR sequencing, CD4+ T cells and CD8+ T cells from peripheral blood were sorted into separate populations.

V is cut by 4 bases and J by 1 base, and the space between the germline ends is 12 bases. Per the germline V gene, SGHAT is the CDR1 and FQNNGV is the CDR2. Counted from cysteine to phenylalanine, this CDR3 has 15 amino acids. The read is trimmed to its CDR3 DNA, 45 bases read in frame from base 1. Concerning this clone itself: The specificity of this receptor is unknown. Within one base of it there is no much larger clone, and no base qualities were kept.

This receptor was obtained from an adult with an advanced solid tumor such as melanoma, head and neck, liver or kidney cancer. The V and J segments used are TRBV11-2 and TRBJ2-3, with TRBD2 tentatively as D gene (6 bases match). Sequenced material: CD4+ or CD8+ T cells sorted from blood, taken in a trial of the OX40 agonist ivuxolimab. The CDR3 corresponds to CASSYIGGGTDTQYF. The DNA is as follows: TGTGCCAGCAGCTATATCGGCGGGGGCACAGATACGCAGTATTTT. Beyond the CDR3, the reference TRBV11-2 and TRBJ2-3 genes provide the residues; the full variable domain reads: EAGVAQSPRYKIIEKRQSVAFWCNPISGHATLYWYQQILGQGPKLLIQFQNNGVVDDSQLPKDRFSAERLKGVDSTLKIQPAKLEDSAVYLCASSYIGGGTDTQYFGPGTRLTVL.